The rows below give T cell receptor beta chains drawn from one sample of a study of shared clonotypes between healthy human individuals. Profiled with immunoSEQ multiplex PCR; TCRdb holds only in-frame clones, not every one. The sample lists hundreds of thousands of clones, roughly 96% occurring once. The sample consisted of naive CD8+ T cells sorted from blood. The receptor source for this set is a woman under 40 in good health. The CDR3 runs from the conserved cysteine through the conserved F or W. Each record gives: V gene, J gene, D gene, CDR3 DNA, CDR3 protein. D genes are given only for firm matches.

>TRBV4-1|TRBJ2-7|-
TGCGCCAGCAGCTGGGGGAGCGGGTTTTCCTACGAGCAGTACTTC
CASSWGSGFSYEQYF
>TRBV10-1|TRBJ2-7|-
TGCGCCAGCAGTGAGTCCGGGCCCTACGAGCAGTACTTC
CASSESGPYEQYF
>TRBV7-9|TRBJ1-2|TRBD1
TGTGCCAGCAGCAGGGGACAGGGGGCGAACTATGGCTACACCTTC
CASSRGQGANYGYTF
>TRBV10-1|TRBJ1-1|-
TGCGCCAGCAGTGACGGCAGCGACTCCTATGCGAACACTGAAGCTTTCTTT
CASSDGSDSYANTEAFF
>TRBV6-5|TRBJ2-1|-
TGTGCCAGCAGTTACTCTGCCGGGCGGGGCCAGCAGTTCTTC
CASSYSAGRGQQFF
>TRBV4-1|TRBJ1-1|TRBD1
TGCGCCAGCAGCCCTAACCCCCCGACAGGGCTGAACACTGAAGCTTTCTTT
CASSPNPPTGLNTEAFF
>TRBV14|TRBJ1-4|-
TGTGCCAGCAGTTTACTACAGGGAATAAATGAAAAACTGTTTTTT
CASSLLQGINEKLFF
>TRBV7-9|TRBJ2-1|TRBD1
TGTGCCAGCAGCTTAAGGGGGACAGATGCCTACAATGAGCAGTTCTTC
CASSLRGTDAYNEQFF
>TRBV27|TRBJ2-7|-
TGTGCCAGCAGTTTATCGGGGGTAGGCGAGCAGTACTTC
CASSLSGVGEQYF
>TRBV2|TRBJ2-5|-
TGTGCCAGCAGTGCTGACAGTTCAGGCCTAGGGCAGTACTTC
CASSADSSGLGQYF
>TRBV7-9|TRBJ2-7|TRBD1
TGTGCCAGCAGCCCCCGGACAGGGTGGTACGAGCAGTACTTC
CASSPRTGWYEQYF